This T cell receptor (beta chain) stems from a study of blood T cell repertoires in COVID-19. Across the study: Sites across the United States, Italy and Spain contributed samples from acute and convalescent COVID-19.

This CDR3 spans 17 amino acids. J lost 8 bases, V lost 5 bases, and 18 bases had no gene match. Germline V lookup: CDR1 LNHDA, CDR2 SQIVND (reference sequence). Clones were read by immunoSEQ multiplex PCR, and TCRdb kept only the in-frame ones, dropping some. The data contain over 200,000 clones, approximately 90% of them singletons. Participant reports of clinical history set cohort assignment. The sample comprised PBMCs or T cells enriched from blood (not recorded which). This receptor was obtained from a man aged 30 to 39 who had recovered from COVID-19. The chain carries TRBV19 and TRBJ1-2, with 9 bases matching TRBD1. The CDR3 here is CASSESGQGGRMQGYTF. The CDR3 region has the DNA TGTGCCAGTAGTGAGTCGGGACAGGGCGGGCGGATGCAAGGCTACACCTTC.